The rows below give T cell receptor beta chains drawn from one sample of a study of cytomegalovirus exposure and HLA in healthy donors. This table comes from immunoSEQ multiplex PCR, and its TCRdb copy is limited to in-frame clones, with some not included. The profile covers 90,000 to 150,000 clones, with around 79% appearing a single time and roughly 1.5% taken by the ten largest. The sequenced sample consisted of PBMCs. Receptor source: a woman younger than 35 in good health and CMV-seronegative. CDR3s include the opening cysteine and the closing phenylalanine or tryptophan. A D gene is named only where the DNA matches it firmly. Clone size appears in some rows only: once, few, many, or a class for an expanded clone.

>.|TRBJ2-7|12|TRBV21-1|.
CASTGRSHEQYF
TGTGCCAGCACAGGTCGTTCGCACGAGCAGTACTTC
>.|TRBJ1-5|14|TRBV7-9|.
CASSPLGAPKPQHF
TGTGCCAGCAGCCCCCTAGGGGCCCCGAAGCCCCAGCATTTT
>.|TRBJ2-4|15|TRBV19|.
CASSSTYLAKNIQYF
TGTGCCAGTAGTTCGACATACCTAGCCAAAAACATTCAGTACTTC
>TRBD1|TRBJ2-7|14|TRBV29-1|.
CSVVPGQVGHEQYF
TGCAGCGTTGTTCCGGGACAGGTAGGGCACGAGCAGTACTTC
>.|TRBJ2-1|14|TRBV7-2|.
CAVTSGTYYNEQFF
TGTGCCGTTACCTCCGGGACATATTACAATGAGCAGTTCTTC
>TRBD2|TRBJ2-1|16|TRBV5-1|.
CASSLIGTTGYNEQFF
TGCGCCAGCAGCTTGATCGGGACTACCGGTTACAATGAGCAGTTCTTC
>TRBD2|TRBJ2-3|16|TRBV9|.
CASSLLAGFGADTQYF
TGTGCCAGCAGCTTACTAGCGGGGTTCGGTGCAGATACGCAGTATTTT
>TRBD1|TRBJ1-5|15|TRBV6-5|.
CASSYGTGNNQPQHF
TGTGCCAGCAGTTACGGGACAGGGAACAATCAGCCCCAGCATTTT
>TRBD2|TRBJ2-3|16|TRBV7-9|few
CASSLGSGGRTDTQYF
TGTGCCAGCAGCTTAGGTAGCGGGGGTCGGACAGATACGCAGTATTTT
>.|TRBJ2-2|13|TRBV10-1|few
CASATPNTGELFF
TGCGCCAGCGCGACACCGAACACCGGGGAGCTGTTTTTT
>.|TRBJ2-7|14|TRBV7-9|.
CASSPAGRAYEQYF
TGTGCCAGCAGCCCGGCGGGCCGCGCCTACGAGCAGTACTTC
>TRBD1|TRBJ1-5|16|TRBV7-9|.
CSSSHIGQGPGQPQHF
TGTTCCAGCAGCCACATCGGACAGGGTCCGGGCCAGCCCCAGCATTTT
>.|TRBJ1-2|13|TRBV7-9|once
CASSLATGYGYTF
TGTGCCAGCAGCTTAGCTACTGGCTATGGCTACACCTTC
>.|TRBJ1-2|15|TRBV5-1|once
CASSLVGGTNYGYTF
TGCGCCAGCAGCTTGGTTGGAGGGACTAACTATGGCTACACCTTC